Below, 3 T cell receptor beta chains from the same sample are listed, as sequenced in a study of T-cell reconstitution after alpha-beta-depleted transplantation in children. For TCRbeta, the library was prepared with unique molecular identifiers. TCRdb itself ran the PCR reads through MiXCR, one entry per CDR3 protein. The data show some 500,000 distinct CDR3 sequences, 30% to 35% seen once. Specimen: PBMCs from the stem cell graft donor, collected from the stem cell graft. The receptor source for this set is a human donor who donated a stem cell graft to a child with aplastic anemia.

The CDR3 DNA reads as TGCGCCAGCAGCTTTGGACTAGCGGAGGCAAGCACAGATACGCAGTATTTT. Amino acid sequence: CASSFGLAEASTDTQYF. The chain has TRBV5-1 and TRBJ2-3; TRBD2 agrees at 10 bases. V gave up 2 bases and J gave up 0 bases; unmatched junction bases: 6. CDR1 and CDR2 from the germline V gene are SGHRS and YFSETQ. The CDR3 totals 17 residues.

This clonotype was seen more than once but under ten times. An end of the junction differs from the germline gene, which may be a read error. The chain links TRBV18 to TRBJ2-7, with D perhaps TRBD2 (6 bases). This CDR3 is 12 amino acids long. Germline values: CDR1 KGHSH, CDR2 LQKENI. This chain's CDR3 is CASSPEQTGVFF. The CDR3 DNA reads TGTGCCAGCTCACCCGAACAGACGGGGGTGTTTTTC.

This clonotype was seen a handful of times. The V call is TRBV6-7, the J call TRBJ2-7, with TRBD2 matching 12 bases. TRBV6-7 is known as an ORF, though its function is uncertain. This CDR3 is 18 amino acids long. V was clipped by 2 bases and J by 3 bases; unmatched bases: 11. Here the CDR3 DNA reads TGTGCCAGCAGTTACCAAAGACTAGCGGGAGAATTAATCTACGAGCAGTACTTC. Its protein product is CASSYQRLAGELIYEQYF.